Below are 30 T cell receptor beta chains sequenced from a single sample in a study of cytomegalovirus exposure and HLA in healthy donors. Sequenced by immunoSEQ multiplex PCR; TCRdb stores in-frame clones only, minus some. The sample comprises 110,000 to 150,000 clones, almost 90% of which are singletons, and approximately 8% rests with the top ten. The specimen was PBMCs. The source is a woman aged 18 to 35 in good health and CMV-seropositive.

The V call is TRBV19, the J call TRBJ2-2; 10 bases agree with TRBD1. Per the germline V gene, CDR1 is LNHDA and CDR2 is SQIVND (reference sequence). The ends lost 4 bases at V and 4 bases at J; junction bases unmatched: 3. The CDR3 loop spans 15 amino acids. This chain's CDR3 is CASSRGQGFTGELFF. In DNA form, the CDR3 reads TGTGCCAGTAGTAGGGGACAGGGGTTCACCGGGGAGCTGTTTTTT. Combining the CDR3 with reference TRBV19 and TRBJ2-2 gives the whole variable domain DGGITQSPKYLFRKEGQNVTLSCEQNLNHDAMYWYRQDPGQGLRLIYYSQIVNDFQKGDIAEGYSVSREKKESFPLTVTSAQKNPTAFYLCASSRGQGFTGELFFGEGSRLTVL.

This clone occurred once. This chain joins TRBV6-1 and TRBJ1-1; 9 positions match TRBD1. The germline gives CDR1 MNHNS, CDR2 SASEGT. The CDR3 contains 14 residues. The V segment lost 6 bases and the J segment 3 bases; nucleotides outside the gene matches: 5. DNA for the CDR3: TGTGCCAGCAGCGCAGACAGGGGGGACACTGAAGCTTTCTTT. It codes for CASSADRGDTEAFF.

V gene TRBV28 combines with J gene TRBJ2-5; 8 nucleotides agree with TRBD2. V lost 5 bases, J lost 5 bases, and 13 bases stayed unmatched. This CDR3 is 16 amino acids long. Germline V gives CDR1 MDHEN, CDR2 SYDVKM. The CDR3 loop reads CASSPSSGLDGETQYF. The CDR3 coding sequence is TGTGCCAGCAGTCCTTCCTCGGGACTAGATGGCGAGACCCAGTACTTC.

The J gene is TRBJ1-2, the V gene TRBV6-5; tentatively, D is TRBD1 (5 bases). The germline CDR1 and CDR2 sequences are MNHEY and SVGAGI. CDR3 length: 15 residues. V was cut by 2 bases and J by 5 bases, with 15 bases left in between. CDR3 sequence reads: CASSYGRGAGYGYTF. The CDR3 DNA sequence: TGTGCCAGCAGTTACGGAAGGGGCGCTGGTTATGGCTACACCTTC.

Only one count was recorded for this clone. CDR3: CSVAGLGSTDTQYF. For the CDR3, the DNA is TGCAGCGTTGCAGGGTTGGGAAGCACAGATACGCAGTATTTT. This chain uses TRBV29-1 with TRBJ2-3; the D gene is possibly TRBD1 (5 bases). The V and J ends lost 4 bases and 0 bases respectively, with 11 bases between them. The germline V gene encodes CDR1 SQVTM and CDR2 ANQGSEA. This CDR3 has 14 amino acids.

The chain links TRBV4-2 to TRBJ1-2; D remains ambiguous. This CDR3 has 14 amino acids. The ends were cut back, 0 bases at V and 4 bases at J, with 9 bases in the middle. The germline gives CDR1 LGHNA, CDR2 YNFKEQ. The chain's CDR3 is CASSQDRSIYGYTF. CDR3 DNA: TGTGCCAGCAGCCAAGACCGAAGCATCTATGGCTACACCTTC.

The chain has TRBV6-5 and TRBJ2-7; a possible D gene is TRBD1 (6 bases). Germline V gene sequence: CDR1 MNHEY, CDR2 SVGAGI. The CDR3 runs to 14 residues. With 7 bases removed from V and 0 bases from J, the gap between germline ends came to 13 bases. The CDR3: CASKMQQGSYEQYF. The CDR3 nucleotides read TGTGCCAGCAAAATGCAACAGGGCTCCTACGAGCAGTACTTC.

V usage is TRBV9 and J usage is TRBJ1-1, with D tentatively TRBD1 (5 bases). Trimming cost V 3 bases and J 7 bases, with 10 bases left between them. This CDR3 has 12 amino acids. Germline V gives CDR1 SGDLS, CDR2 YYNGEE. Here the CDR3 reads CASSATGVEAFF. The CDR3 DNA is TGTGCCAGCAGCGCAACAGGAGTTGAAGCTTTCTTT.

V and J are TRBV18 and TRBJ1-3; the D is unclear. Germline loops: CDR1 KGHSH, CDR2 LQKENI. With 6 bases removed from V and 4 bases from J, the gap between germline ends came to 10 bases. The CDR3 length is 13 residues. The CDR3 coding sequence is TGTGCCAGCTCGGAAACAGAGGGAAACACCATATATTTT. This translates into CASSETEGNTIYF.

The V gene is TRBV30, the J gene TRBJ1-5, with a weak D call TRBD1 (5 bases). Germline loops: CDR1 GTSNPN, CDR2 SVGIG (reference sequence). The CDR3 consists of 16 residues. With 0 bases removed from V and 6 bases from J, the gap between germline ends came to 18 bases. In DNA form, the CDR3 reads TGTGCCTGGAGTGTACAAGGGCAGGGTATCGGTCAGCCCCAGCATTTT. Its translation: CAWSVQGQGIGQPQHF.

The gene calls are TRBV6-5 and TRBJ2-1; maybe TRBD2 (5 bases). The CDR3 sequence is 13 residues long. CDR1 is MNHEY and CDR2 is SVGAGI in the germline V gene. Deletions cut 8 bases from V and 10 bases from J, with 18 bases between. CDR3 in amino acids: CASGRSGGGEQFF. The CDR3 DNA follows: TGTGCCAGCGGCCGAAGCGGTGGCGGCGAGCAGTTCTTC.

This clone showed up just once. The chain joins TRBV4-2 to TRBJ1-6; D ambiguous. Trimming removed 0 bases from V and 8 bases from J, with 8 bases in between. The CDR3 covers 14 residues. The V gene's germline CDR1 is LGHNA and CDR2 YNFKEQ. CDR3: CASSQDYQDSPLHF. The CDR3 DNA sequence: TGTGCCAGCAGCCAAGATTATCAGGATTCACCCCTCCACTTT.

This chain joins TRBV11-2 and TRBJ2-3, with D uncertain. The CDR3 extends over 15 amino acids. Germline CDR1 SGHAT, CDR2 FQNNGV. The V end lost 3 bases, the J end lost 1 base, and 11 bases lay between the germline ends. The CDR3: CASSFQPGGTDTQYF. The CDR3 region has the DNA TGTGCCAGCAGCTTCCAGCCGGGTGGCACAGATACGCAGTATTTT.

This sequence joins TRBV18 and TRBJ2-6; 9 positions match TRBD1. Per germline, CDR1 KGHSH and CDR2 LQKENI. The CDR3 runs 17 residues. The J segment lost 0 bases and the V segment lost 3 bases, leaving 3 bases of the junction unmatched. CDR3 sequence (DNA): TGTGCCAGCTCACCGGGACAGGGAAGCTCTGGGGCCAACGTCCTGACTTTC. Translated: CASSPGQGSSGANVLTF.

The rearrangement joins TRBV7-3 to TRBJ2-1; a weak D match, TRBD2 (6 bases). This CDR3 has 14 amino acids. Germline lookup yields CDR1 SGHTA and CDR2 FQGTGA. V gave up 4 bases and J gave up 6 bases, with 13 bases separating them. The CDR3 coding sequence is TGTGCCAGCAGCTCCATGGCGGGGTCCAATGAGCAGTTCTTC. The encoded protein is CASSSMAGSNEQFF.

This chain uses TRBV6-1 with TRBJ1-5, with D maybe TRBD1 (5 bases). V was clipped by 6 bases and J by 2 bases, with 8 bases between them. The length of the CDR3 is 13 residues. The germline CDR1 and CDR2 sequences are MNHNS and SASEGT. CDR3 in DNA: TGTGCCAGCAGAGGCAGGGGCAATCAGCCCCAGCATTTT. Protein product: CASRGRGNQPQHF.

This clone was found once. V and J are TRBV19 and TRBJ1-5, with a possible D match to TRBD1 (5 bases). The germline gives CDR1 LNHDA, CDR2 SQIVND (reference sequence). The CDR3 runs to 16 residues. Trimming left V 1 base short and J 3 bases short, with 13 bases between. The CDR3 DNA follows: TGTGCCAGTAGTATAGCCCCAGGGTTTACCAATCAGCCCCAGCATTTT. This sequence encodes CASSIAPGFTNQPQHF.

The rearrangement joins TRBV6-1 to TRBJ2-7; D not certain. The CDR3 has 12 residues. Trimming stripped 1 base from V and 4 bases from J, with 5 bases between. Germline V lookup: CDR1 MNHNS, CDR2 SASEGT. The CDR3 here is CASSEGEYEQYF. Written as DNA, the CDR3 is TGTGCCAGCAGTGAAGGCGAATACGAGCAGTACTTC.

In DNA, the CDR3 is TGTGCCAGCACCTTCGACCGGGACAGGGCCTACGAGCAGTACTTC. The encoded protein is CASTFDRDRAYEQYF. The rearrangement uses TRBV7-2 and TRBJ2-7; the match to TRBD1 covers 9 bases. The CDR3 totals 15 residues. V trimming: 7 bases; J trimming: 2 bases; junction bases outside the gene matches: 9. The germline V gene encodes CDR1 SGHTA and CDR2 FQGNSA.

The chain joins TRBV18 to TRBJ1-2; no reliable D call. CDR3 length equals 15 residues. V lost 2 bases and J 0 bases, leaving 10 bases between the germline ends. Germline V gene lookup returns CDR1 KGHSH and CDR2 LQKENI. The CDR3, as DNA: TGTGCCAGCTCACCAACCACAGAAGCTAACTATGGCTACACCTTC. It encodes CASSPTTEANYGYTF.

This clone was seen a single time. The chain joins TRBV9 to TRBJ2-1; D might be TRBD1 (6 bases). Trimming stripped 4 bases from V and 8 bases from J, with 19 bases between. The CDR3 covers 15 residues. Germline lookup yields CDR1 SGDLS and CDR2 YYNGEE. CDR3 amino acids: CASSPEIDRPYEQFF. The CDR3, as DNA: TGTGCCAGCAGCCCAGAAATCGACAGGCCCTATGAGCAGTTCTTC.

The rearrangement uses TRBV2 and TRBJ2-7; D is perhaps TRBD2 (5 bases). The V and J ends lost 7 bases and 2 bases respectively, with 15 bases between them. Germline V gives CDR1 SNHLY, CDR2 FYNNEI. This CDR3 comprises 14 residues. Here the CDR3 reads CASNVGVTTYEQYF. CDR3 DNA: TGTGCCAGCAATGTCGGGGTCACCACCTACGAGCAGTACTTC.

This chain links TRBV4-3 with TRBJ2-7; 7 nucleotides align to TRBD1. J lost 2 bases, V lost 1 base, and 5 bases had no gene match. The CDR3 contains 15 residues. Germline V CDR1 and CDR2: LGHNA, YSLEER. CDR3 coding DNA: TGCGCCAGCAGCCAAGGAGGGACAGTTCCCTACGAGCAGTACTTC. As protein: CASSQGGTVPYEQYF.

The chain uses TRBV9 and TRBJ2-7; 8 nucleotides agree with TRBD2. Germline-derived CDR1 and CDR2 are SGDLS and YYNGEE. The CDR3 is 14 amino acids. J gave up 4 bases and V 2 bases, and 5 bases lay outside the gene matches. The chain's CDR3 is CASSVGLAEYEQYF. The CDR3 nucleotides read TGTGCCAGCAGCGTCGGACTAGCCGAATACGAGCAGTACTTC.

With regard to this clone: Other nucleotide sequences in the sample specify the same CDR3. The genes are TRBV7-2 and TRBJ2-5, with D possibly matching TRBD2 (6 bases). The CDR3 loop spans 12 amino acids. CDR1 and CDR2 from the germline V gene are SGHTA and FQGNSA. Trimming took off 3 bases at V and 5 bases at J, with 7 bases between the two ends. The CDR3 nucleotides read TGTGCCAGCAGCTTGAGCGGGGAGACCCAGTACTTC. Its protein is CASSLSGETQYF.

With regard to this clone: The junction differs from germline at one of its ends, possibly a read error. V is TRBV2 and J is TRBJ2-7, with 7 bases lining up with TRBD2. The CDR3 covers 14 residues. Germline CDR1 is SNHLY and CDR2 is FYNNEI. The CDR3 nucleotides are TGTGCCAGCAGGGCTAGCGGATTTAGCTACGGGCAGTACTTC. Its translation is CASRASGFSYGQYF.

The CDR3 reads CASSFYDRSTDTQYF. CDR3 DNA: TGCGCCAGCAGCTTTTACGACAGGAGCACAGATACGCAGTATTTT. V is TRBV5-1 and J is TRBJ2-3, with D tentatively TRBD1 (6 bases). The CDR3 has 15 residues. Germline V gene sequence: CDR1 SGHRS, CDR2 YFSETQ. Trimming removed 2 bases at V and 0 bases at J, with 10 bases between.

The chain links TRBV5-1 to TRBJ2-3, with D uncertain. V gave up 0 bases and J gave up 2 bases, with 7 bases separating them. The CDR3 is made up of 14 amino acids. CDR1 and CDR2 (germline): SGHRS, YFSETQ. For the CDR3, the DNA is TGCGCCAGCAGCTTGGGTCAGAACACAGATACGCAGTATTTT. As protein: CASSLGQNTDTQYF.

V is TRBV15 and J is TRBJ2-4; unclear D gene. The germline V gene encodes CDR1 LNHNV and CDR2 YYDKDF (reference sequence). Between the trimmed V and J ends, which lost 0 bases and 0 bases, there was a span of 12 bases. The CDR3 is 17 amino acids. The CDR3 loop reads CATSRDTVILAKNIQYF. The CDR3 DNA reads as TGTGCCACCAGCAGAGATACAGTAATATTAGCCAAAAACATTCAGTACTTC. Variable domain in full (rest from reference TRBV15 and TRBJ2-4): DAMVIQNPRYQVTQFGKPVTLSCSQTLNHNVMYWYQQKSSQAPKLLFHYYDKDFNNEADTPDNFQSRRPNTSFCFLDIRSPGLGDTAMYLCATSRDTVILAKNIQYFGAGTRLSVL.

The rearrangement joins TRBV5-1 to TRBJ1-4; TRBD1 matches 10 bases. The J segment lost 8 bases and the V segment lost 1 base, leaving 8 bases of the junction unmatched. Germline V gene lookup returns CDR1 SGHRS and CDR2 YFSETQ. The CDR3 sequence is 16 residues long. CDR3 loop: CASSLSVTGGEEKLFF. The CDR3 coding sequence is TGCGCCAGCAGCTTGTCGGTGACAGGGGGCGAGGAAAAACTGTTTTTT. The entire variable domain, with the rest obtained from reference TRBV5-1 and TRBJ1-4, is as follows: KAGVTQTPRYLIKTRGQQVTLSCSPISGHRSVSWYQQTPGQGLQFLFEYFSETQRNKGNFPGRFSGRQFSNSRSEMNVSTLELGDSALYLCASSLSVTGGEEKLFFGSGTQLSVL.